This entry describes one T cell receptor beta chain. This sample also contains other DNA sequences that code for the same CDR3. The data were taken from a study of blood T cell repertoires in COVID-19. Study context: Whether acute or convalescent, the COVID-19 samples came from the United States, Italy and Spain. Nucleic acid was either cDNA or gDNA, and it came from T cells, B-cell-depleted T cells, or PBMCs.

Authors' analysis steps: Reference gene primer amplification gave estimated nucleated cell counts. Measured with immunoSEQ multiplex PCR; TCRdb has only the in-frame clones, and not every one. That table furnishes V, J and clone size, whereas the DNA furnished D and trimming. The top ten clones hold roughly 3.5% of a sample with over 150,000 clones, approximately 73% of them seen once. Per the germline V gene, CDR1 is SGHTA and CDR2 is FQGNSA. Unmatched junction bases numbered 8, after V lost 5 bases and J lost 8 bases. There are 15 residues in the CDR3. The origin of this receptor is a woman of 80 years or more with acute or convalescent COVID-19. Source material: peripheral blood. The V and J genes are TRBV7-2 and TRBJ1-4, with 10 bases fitting TRBD1. The CDR3 protein is CASSPPGTGDEKLFF. Written as DNA, the CDR3 is TGTGCCAGCAGCCCTCCCGGGACAGGGGACGAAAAACTGTTTTTT. Using reference TRBV7-2 and TRBJ1-4 for the parts outside the CDR3, the full variable domain is GAGVSQSPSNKVTEKGKDVELRCDPISGHTALYWYRQSLGQGLEFLIYFQGNSAPDKSGLPSDRFSAERTGGSVSTLTIQRTQQEDSAVYLCASSPPGTGDEKLFFGSGTQLSVL.